Below are 32 T cell receptor beta chains sequenced from a single sample in a study of T cell repertoires in cytomegalovirus infection. TCRdb passed the reads through MiXCR, listing each CDR3 protein once. The sample has about 490,000 distinct CDR3 sequences, around 11% seen once. The source material was PBMCs. The receptors originated from a human donor in good health (CMV status not recorded). Some clones in this sample may be carry-over from other donors' samples.

This clonotype showed up many times. The rearrangement joins TRBV7-9 to TRBJ1-1; 7 bases agree with TRBD1. This CDR3 contains 14 residues. In germline, CDR1 is SEHNR, CDR2 FQNEAQ (reference sequence). V gave up 5 bases and J gave up 11 bases; unmatched junction bases: 14. CDR3 coding DNA: TGTGCCAGCAGCCGAGGGTTGACAGGGTTAATGGCTTTCTTT. It codes for CASSRGLTGLMAFF.

This clonotype was detected many times. This chain joins TRBV6-6 and TRBJ1-4; TRBD1 agrees at 10 bases. Germline CDR1 is MNHNY and CDR2 is SVGAGI (reference sequence). The CDR3 sequence is 13 residues long. The junction had 8 bases not matched to a gene; V was cut back by 7 bases and J by 12 bases. The CDR3 is CASIPGQGFQLFF. The CDR3 DNA sequence: TGTGCCAGCATTCCGGGACAGGGGTTTCAACTGTTTTTT.

This clonotype was seen ten or more times. The chain links TRBV5-1 to TRBJ1-6; 9 bases are a match to TRBD1. V gave up 4 bases and J gave up 9 bases; unmatched junction bases: 14. Germline V gene data show CDR1 as SGHRS and CDR2 as YFSETQ. The CDR3 spans 17 residues. The CDR3 sequence is CASSQNTGTGTGSPLHF. DNA for the CDR3: TGCGCCAGCAGCCAAAACACCGGGACAGGGACGGGTTCACCCCTCCACTTT.

This clonotype was counted ten times or more. This rearrangement joins TRBV19 to TRBJ1-1; D uncertain. The CDR3 consists of 14 residues. The germline V and J ends were trimmed by 7 bases and 1 base, with 13 bases remaining between them. Germline V gives CDR1 LNHDA, CDR2 SQIVND (reference sequence). This CDR3 is CASTPGGPNTEAFF. The CDR3 nucleotides are TGTGCCAGTACCCCAGGCGGACCGAACACTGAAGCTTTCTTT.

Concerning this clonotype: Being one base from a much bigger clone, this may be a read error. This chain connects TRBV5-4 to TRBJ1-1; no reliable D call. CDR3 length: 11 amino acids. CDR1 SGHNT and CDR2 YYREEE come from the germline V gene (reference sequence). Trimming took 4 bases from V and 8 from J, leaving 9 bases between them. The CDR3 here is CASSTKREAFF. CDR3 bases: TGTGCCAGCAGCACGAAAAGGGAAGCTTTCTTT.

This clonotype showed up many times. V is TRBV19 and J is TRBJ1-1; no reliable D call. Trimming left V 5 bases short and J 1 base short, with 11 bases between. Germline CDR1 is LNHDA and CDR2 is SQIVND (reference sequence). The CDR3 extends over 14 amino acids. The CDR3 loop is CASSPFWGNTEAFF. In DNA, the CDR3 is TGTGCCAGTAGTCCCTTCTGGGGGAACACTGAAGCTTTCTTT.

This clonotype occurred many times. The chain recombines TRBV5-5 with TRBJ1-5; D gene unclear. V was clipped by 0 bases and J by 2 bases, with 12 bases between them. The CDR3 is 16 amino acids. Germline CDR1 is SGHKS and CDR2 is YYEKEE (reference sequence). The CDR3 protein is CASSLDLGIGNQPQHF. The CDR3 bases are TGTGCCAGCAGCTTGGACTTGGGGATTGGCAATCAGCCCCAGCATTTT.

This clonotype has a handful of counts. The chain has TRBV11-2 and TRBJ2-7, with D possibly matching TRBD1 (6 bases). Germline V gene sequence: CDR1 SGHAT, CDR2 FQNNGV. V gave up 4 bases and J gave up 0 bases, with 10 bases separating them. CDR3 size: 14 residues. CDR3 DNA: TGTGCCAGCAGCTCCCGGGACATCTCCTACGAGCAGTACTTC. It yields the protein CASSSRDISYEQYF.

At least ten counts were recorded for this clonotype. The chain has TRBV11-2 and TRBJ2-1; D unclear. CDR3 length: 16 residues. Germline CDR1 is SGHAT and CDR2 is FQNNGV. The V and J ends lost 4 bases and 3 bases respectively, with 16 bases between them. The CDR3: CASSSQSADNYNEQFF. In nucleotides, the CDR3 is TGTGCCAGCAGCTCCCAGTCCGCCGACAACTACAATGAGCAGTTCTTC.

This clonotype was seen a single time. V gene TRBV29-1 combines with J gene TRBJ2-7; 12 nucleotides line up with TRBD2. This CDR3 has 14 residues. The V and J ends lost 6 bases and 6 bases, in that order; junction bases with no gene match: 9. The germline gives CDR1 SQVTM, CDR2 ANQGSEA. CDR3 nucleotides: TGCAGCGTGTCTAGCGGGAGGGCCTCCGGCGAGCAGTACTTC. This sequence encodes CSVSSGRASGEQYF.

The chain combines TRBV20-1 with TRBJ2-7; 10 bases align to TRBD2. Germline V gives CDR1 DFQATT, CDR2 SNEGSKA (reference sequence). J was trimmed by 6 bases and V by 1 base; bases with no gene match: 3. The CDR3 runs to 13 residues. The CDR3 spells CSARGLAGAEQYF. In nucleotides, the CDR3 is TGCAGTGCTAGAGGGCTAGCGGGAGCCGAGCAGTACTTC.

V usage is TRBV19 and J usage is TRBJ1-5, with 9 nucleotides matching TRBD1. The CDR3 runs to 17 residues. The V segment lost 3 bases and the J segment 2 bases; nucleotides outside the gene matches: 8. Germline loops: CDR1 LNHDA, CDR2 SQIVND (reference sequence). CDR3 sequence (DNA): TGTGCCAGTAGTATTCGACAGGGGGAAGGAGGCAATCAGCCCCAGCATTTT. Protein sequence: CASSIRQGEGGNQPQHF.

The chain uses TRBV2 and TRBJ1-1; D is unresolved. This CDR3 has 14 amino acids. V shed 2 bases and J shed 7 bases, with 14 bases lying between them. In germline, CDR1 is SNHLY, CDR2 FYNNEI. CDR3 coding DNA: TGTGCCAGCAGTGAATCAGCGGCGGCTGGTGAAGCTTTCTTT. Encoded protein: CASSESAAAGEAFF.

The chain uses TRBV14 and TRBJ2-6, with D possibly matching TRBD2 (5 bases). The CDR3 covers 17 residues. The V gene lost 1 base and the J gene lost 2 bases, with 12 bases spanning the gap. Germline V gives CDR1 SGHDN, CDR2 FVKESK. The CDR3 region is CASSQGRWGAGANVLTF. The CDR3, as DNA: TGTGCCAGCAGCCAAGGACGTTGGGGAGCTGGGGCCAACGTCCTGACTTTC.

This clonotype was seen only a few times. The chain uses TRBV10-3 and TRBJ2-2, with 8 bases that match TRBD2. Germline V CDR1 and CDR2: ENHRY, SYGVKD. CDR3 length: 18 residues. After removal of 0 bases from V and 2 bases from J, the junction contained 8 bases not matched to a gene. The CDR3 DNA is TGTGCCATCAGTGAGTCGCTTGGACTAGCTTTAAACACCGGGGAGCTGTTTTTT. Translating it yields CAISESLGLALNTGELFF.

This clonotype turned up a few times. The gene calls are TRBV20-1 and TRBJ1-5; 7 nucleotides agree with TRBD1. Germline trimming cut 2 bases from V and 1 base from J; bases unmatched to any gene: 2. The CDR3 is made up of 14 amino acids. The germline V gene has CDR1 DFQATT and CDR2 SNEGSKA (reference sequence). CDR3 nucleotides: TGCAGTGCTAGAAGGGGGCAAAGCAATCAGCCCCAGCATTTT. This encodes CSARRGQSNQPQHF.

This clonotype was counted many times. The chain uses TRBV7-8 and TRBJ1-5; unclear D gene. This CDR3 region has 15 residues. CDR1 and CDR2 from the germline V gene are SGHVS and FQNEAQ. Trimming removed 0 bases from V and 5 bases from J, with 11 bases in between. The CDR3 coding sequence is TGTGCCAGCAGCTTAGCCCGGGGTTCGTATCAGCCCCAGCATTTT. Its translation: CASSLARGSYQPQHF.

This clonotype was seen at least ten times. This chain links TRBV6-1 with TRBJ2-1, with 8 positions matching TRBD2. Trimming took 2 bases from V and 8 from J; bases not matched to a gene: 11. CDR3 length: 16 amino acids. CDR1 MNHNS and CDR2 SASEGT come from the germline V gene. For the CDR3, the DNA is TGTGCCAGCAGTGAATATGGGAGCGGGAGAACGGATGAGCAGTTCTTC. Translation: CASSEYGSGRTDEQFF.

This clonotype was detected many times. The chain is built from TRBV19 and TRBJ1-2; the D is unclear. Germline CDR1 is LNHDA and CDR2 is SQIVND (reference sequence). The CDR3 is 14 amino acids. Trimming shortened V by 5 bases and J by 3 bases, and 13 bases separated the two germline ends. Written as DNA, the CDR3 is TGTGCCAGTAGTCCTTCCGGACGTGACTATGGCTACACCTTC. This encodes CASSPSGRDYGYTF. The full variable domain, in which reference TRBV19 and TRBJ1-2 provide the parts outside the CDR3, is DGGITQSPKYLFRKEGQNVTLSCEQNLNHDAMYWYRQDPGQGLRLIYYSQIVNDFQKGDIAEGYSVSREKKESFPLTVTSAQKNPTAFYLCASSPSGRDYGYTFGSGTRLTVV.

This clonotype was observed at least ten times. This chain links TRBV20-1 with TRBJ2-4, with TRBD1 matching over 8 bases. There are 14 residues in the CDR3. Germline CDR1 is DFQATT and CDR2 is SNEGSKA (reference sequence). V lost 6 bases to trimming and J lost 5 bases; unmatched junction nucleotides: 9. This CDR3 is CSAVHRQGQNIQYF. CDR3 DNA: TGCAGTGCCGTTCACCGACAGGGGCAAAACATTCAGTACTTC.

In this sample, this clonotype turned up many times. The genes are TRBV12-3 or TRBV12-4 and TRBJ2-7, with a tentative D call TRBD1 (6 bases). Trimming pared 5 bases from V and 1 base from J, leaving 6 bases between. The CDR3 has 12 residues. CDR3 nucleotides: TGTGCCAGCAGTGGACAGTCCTACGAGCAGTACTTC. Translated, it gives CASSGQSYEQYF.

This clonotype was seen a few times. V usage is TRBV6-6 and J usage is TRBJ1-2; 7 nucleotides line up with TRBD1. Germline CDR1 is MNHNY and CDR2 is SVGAGI (reference sequence). V was pared by 5 bases and J by 6 bases, with 9 bases of the junction left unmatched. The CDR3 is made up of 14 amino acids. The CDR3 bases are TGTGCCAGCAGTACACGGCGAGACAGGGATGGCTACACCTTC. This encodes CASSTRRDRDGYTF.

The table lists this clonotype with many counts. In DNA form, the CDR3 reads TGTGCTAGTGGTTTGGTAGTTTGGGACAGGGGCGCGAACACCGGGGAGCTGTTTTTT. This sequence encodes CASGLVVWDRGANTGELFF. The chain links TRBV12-5 to TRBJ2-2, with 10 bases aligning to TRBD1. V was clipped by 0 bases and J by 0 bases; unmatched bases: 7. CDR1 and CDR2 (germline): LGHNT, FRNRAP. This CDR3 spans 19 amino acids. The whole variable domain, filled in from reference TRBV12-5 and TRBJ2-2, reads DARVTQTPRHKVTEMGQEVTMRCQPILGHNTVFWYRQTMMQGLELLAYFRNRAPLDDSGMPKDRFSAEMPDATLATLKIQPSEPRDSAVYFCASGLVVWDRGANTGELFFGEGSRLTVL.

The rearrangement joins TRBV30 to TRBJ2-1; a possible D gene is TRBD2 (6 bases). The germline gives CDR1 GTSNPN, CDR2 SVGIG (reference sequence). This CDR3 spans 15 amino acids. Between the trimmed V and J ends, which lost 0 bases and 0 bases, there was a span of 9 bases. The CDR3: CAWSVRGSSYNEQFF. CDR3 DNA: TGTGCCTGGAGTGTACGGGGGAGCTCCTACAATGAGCAGTTCTTC.

This clonotype was seen a handful of times. J is TRBJ2-7 and V is TRBV10-2, with 9 bases that match TRBD1. Germline lookup yields CDR1 WSHSY and CDR2 SAAADI. The CDR3 length is 13 residues. V trimming: 7 bases; J trimming: 5 bases; junction bases outside the gene matches: 6. The CDR3 DNA sequence: TGCGCCAGCATCGGGACAGGGTGGGACGAGCAGTACTTC. Translating gives CASIGTGWDEQYF.

This clonotype was seen many times. This chain connects TRBV20-1 to TRBJ2-3; 7 bases map to TRBD2. The J segment lost 8 bases and the V segment lost 1 base, leaving 9 bases of the junction unmatched. The V gene's germline CDR1 is DFQATT and CDR2 SNEGSKA (reference sequence). The CDR3 contains 14 residues. CDR3 coding DNA: TGCAGTGCTAGAGCCGCCGGGAGGACCGGTACGCAGTATTTT. It yields the protein CSARAAGRTGTQYF.

This clonotype is a singleton in its sample. This chain uses TRBV27 with TRBJ2-3; TRBD1 matches at 7 bases. Per germline, CDR1 MNHEY and CDR2 SMNVEV (reference sequence). Trimming at V came to 5 bases and at J to 2 bases, leaving 7 bases not matched to a gene. This CDR3 is 15 amino acids long. CDR3 sequence reads: CASSRTGTATDTQYF. The CDR3 nucleotides read TGTGCCAGCAGTAGAACCGGGACAGCCACAGATACGCAGTATTTT.

This clonotype was recorded at least ten times. The chain uses TRBV25-1 and TRBJ1-5; D may be TRBD1 (5 bases). CDR1 is MGHDK, CDR2 SYGVNS, per germline. The ends were cut back, 1 base at V and 5 bases at J, with 9 bases in the middle. This CDR3 spans 14 amino acids. CDR3 DNA: TGTGCCAGCAGTGAATTGTCAGGGTATCAGCCCCAGCATTTT. Encoded protein: CASSELSGYQPQHF.

This rearrangement joins TRBV6-2 or TRBV6-3 to TRBJ1-1, with 7 nucleotides matching TRBD1. Germline trimming cut 4 bases from V and 7 bases from J; bases unmatched to any gene: 3. Germline V lookup: CDR1 MNHEY, CDR2 SVGEGT. There are 12 residues in the CDR3. The CDR3 nucleotides are TGTGCCAGCAGTTTTTACAGGGGTGAAGCTTTCTTT. Translated, it gives CASSFYRGEAFF.

There are many counts of this clonotype. The chain employs TRBV24-1 and TRBJ2-3; 7 bases are a match to TRBD2. CDR3 size: 15 residues. Germline assignment: CDR1 KGHDR and CDR2 SFDVKD. The V and J ends lost 4 bases and 1 base, in that order; junction bases with no gene match: 4. CDR3 bases: TGTGCCACCAGTGACGGTGGGAGGGGCACAGATACGCAGTATTTT. This sequence encodes CATSDGGRGTDTQYF.

In this sample, this clonotype turned up many times. This could be a read error, since a much larger clone is one nucleotide away. The chain uses TRBV12-3 or TRBV12-4 and TRBJ1-2, with a possible D match to TRBD1 (6 bases). CDR3 length: 13 residues. V was shortened by 3 bases and J by 4 bases, with 9 bases between the two germline ends. The CDR3 nucleotides read TGTGCCAGCAGTTTGGGCAGGGGCTATGGCTACACCTTC. Its protein product is CASSLGRGYGYTF.

This clonotype was counted at least ten times. The gene calls are TRBV4-2 and TRBJ2-5; 8 bases are a match to TRBD2. The J segment lost 2 bases and the V segment lost 4 bases, leaving 9 bases of the junction unmatched. CDR3 length: 16 amino acids. Germline assignment: CDR1 LGHNA and CDR2 YNFKEQ. This CDR3 is CASSRFGGGQQETQYF. Written as DNA, the CDR3 is TGTGCCAGCAGCCGCTTTGGCGGGGGGCAACAAGAGACCCAGTACTTC.